This T cell receptor (beta chain) appears in the sequencing data of a study of T cell repertoires in cytomegalovirus infection. Whole-study context: Selection of CMV epitopes for the study included recently identified HLA-C-restricted and well-studied HLA-B-restricted ones.

Findings and limits, study-wide: HLA-C-restricted CMV clonotypes gave the most frequent clonotype in two of eight donors.

The CDR3 has 15 amino acids. Germline V gene sequence: CDR1 MDHEN, CDR2 SYDVKM. Using its own MiXCR run on the reads, TCRdb lists one record per CDR3 protein. Of a few hundred thousand distinct CDR3 sequences listed, 35% to 50% are singletons. This clonotype turned up a few times. As yet, its antigen is unknown. One junction end does not reproduce the germline sequence, and a read error may be involved. The V gene is TRBV28, the J gene TRBJ1-5, with no clear D. The sequence came from a human donor in good health (CMV status not recorded). Some clones in this sample may be carry-over from other donors' samples. Material: cultured PBMCs, obtained from culture after CMV antigen stimulation. The DNA for the CDR3 is TGTGCCAGCAGTACCCTCTCGACCCGACGTCAGGCCCAGCATTTT. Translation gives CASSTLSTRRQAQHF. Using reference TRBV28 and TRBJ1-5 for the parts outside the CDR3, the full variable domain is DVKVTQSSRYLVKRTGEKVFLECVQDMDHENMFWYRQDPGLGLRLIYFSYDVKMKEKGDIPEGYSVSREKKERFSLILESASTNQTSMYLCASSTLSTRRQAQHFGDGTRLSIL.